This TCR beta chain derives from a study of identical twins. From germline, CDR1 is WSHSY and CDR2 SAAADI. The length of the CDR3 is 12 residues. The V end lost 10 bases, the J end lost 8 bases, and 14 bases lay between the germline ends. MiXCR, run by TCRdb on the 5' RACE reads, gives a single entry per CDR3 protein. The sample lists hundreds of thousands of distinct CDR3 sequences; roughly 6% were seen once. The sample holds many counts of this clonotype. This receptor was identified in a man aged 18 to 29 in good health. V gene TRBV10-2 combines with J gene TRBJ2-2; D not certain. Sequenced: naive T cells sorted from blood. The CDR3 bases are TGCGCCACCCTGACCCTTGGAGGGGAGCTGTTTTTT. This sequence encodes CATLTLGGELFF.